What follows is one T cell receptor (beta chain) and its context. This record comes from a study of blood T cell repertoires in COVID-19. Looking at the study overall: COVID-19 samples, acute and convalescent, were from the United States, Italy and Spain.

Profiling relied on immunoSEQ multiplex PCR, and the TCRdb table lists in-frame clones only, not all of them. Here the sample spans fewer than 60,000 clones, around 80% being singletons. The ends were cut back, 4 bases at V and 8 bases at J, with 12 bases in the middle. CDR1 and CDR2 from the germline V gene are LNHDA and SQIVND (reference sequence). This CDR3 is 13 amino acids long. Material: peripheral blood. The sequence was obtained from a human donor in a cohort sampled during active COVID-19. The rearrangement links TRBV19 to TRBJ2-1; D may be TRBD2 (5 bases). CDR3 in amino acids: CASSKRTGDEQFF. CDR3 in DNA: TGTGCCAGTAGTAAGAGGACTGGTGATGAGCAGTTCTTC.